This T cell receptor (beta chain) was identified during a study of technical replicates of blood from several donors. CDR3 size: 13 residues. The germline CDR1 and CDR2 sequences are KGHSH and LQKENI. V lost 3 bases, J lost 3 bases, and 6 bases lay in between. Profiling relied on immunoSEQ multiplex PCR, and the TCRdb table lists in-frame clones only, not all of them. The profile shows tens of thousands of clones, roughly 94% of them singletons. This clone was detected once. The chain couples TRBV18 to TRBJ2-1; the D gene is possibly TRBD2 (5 bases). This TCR was recovered from a human donor in good health. Sequences were obtained from T cells isolated from PBMCs. The DNA of the CDR3 is TGTGCCAGCTCACCCGGGGACTACAATGAGCAGTTCTTC. Translated: CASSPGDYNEQFF. The full variable domain, its missing parts supplied by reference TRBV18 and TRBJ2-1, is NAGVMQNPRHLVRRRGQEARLRCSPMKGHSHVYWYRQLPEEGLKFMVYLQKENIIDESGMPKERFSAEFPKEGPSILRIQQVVRGDSAAYFCASSPGDYNEQFFGPGTRLTVL.